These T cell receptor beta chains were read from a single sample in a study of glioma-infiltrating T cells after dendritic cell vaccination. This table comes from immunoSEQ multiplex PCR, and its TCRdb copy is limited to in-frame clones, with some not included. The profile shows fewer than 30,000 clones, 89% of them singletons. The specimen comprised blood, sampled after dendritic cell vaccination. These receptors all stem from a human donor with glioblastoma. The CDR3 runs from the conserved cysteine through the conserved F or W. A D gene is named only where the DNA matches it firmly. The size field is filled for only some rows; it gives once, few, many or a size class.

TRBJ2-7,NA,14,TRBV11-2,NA,TGTGCCAGCAGCTTCTTACAGGGCTCCTACGAGCAGTACTTC,CASSFLQGSYEQYF
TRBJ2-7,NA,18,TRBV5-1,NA,TGCGCCAGCAGCTTGGGTCGGGGAGCGGCGGCCTACGGTGGCGAGCAGTACTTC,CASSLGRGAAAYGGEQYF
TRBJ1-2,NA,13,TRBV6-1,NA,TGTGCCAGCGCCCTGGGGGGTGCGGATGGCTACACCTTC,CASALGGADGYTF
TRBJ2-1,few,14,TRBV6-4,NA,TGTGCCAGCAGTGGATCGGGGGACCGGGGTGAGCAGTTCTTC,CASSGSGDRGEQFF
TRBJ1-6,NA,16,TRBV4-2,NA,TGTGCCAGCAGCCAAGACCCAGCAGGGGCAAATTCCCCCCTCCACTTT,CASSQDPAGANSPLHF
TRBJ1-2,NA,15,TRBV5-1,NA,TGCGCCAGCAGCTTGGCGCCAGCGAATAACTATGGCTACACCTTC,CASSLAPANNYGYTF
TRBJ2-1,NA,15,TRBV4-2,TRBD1,TGTGCCAGCAGCCAAGCCGGGACAGGGACAGGGGAGCAGTTCTTC,CASSQAGTGTGEQFF
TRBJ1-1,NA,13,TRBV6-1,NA,TGTGCCAGCAGGGAGGCAATGGACACTGAAGCTTTCTTT,CASREAMDTEAFF
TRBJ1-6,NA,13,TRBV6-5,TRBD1,TGTGCCAGCCAGGGACAGGGCAATTCACCCCTCCACTTT,CASQGQGNSPLHF
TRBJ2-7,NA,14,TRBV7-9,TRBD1,TGTGCCAGCAGCTTGAGTCAGGGGGCTATGGAGCAGTACTTC,CASSLSQGAMEQYF
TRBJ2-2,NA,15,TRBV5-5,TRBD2,TGTGCCAGCAGCTATCTAGCGGGGGGCACCGGGGAGCTGTTTTTT,CASSYLAGGTGELFF
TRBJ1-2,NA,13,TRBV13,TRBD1,TGTGCCAGCAGCTCTCCGGACAGGGCTGGCTACACCTTC,CASSSPDRAGYTF
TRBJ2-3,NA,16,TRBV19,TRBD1,TGTGCCAGTAGTATCCTGACAGGGAGTAGGACAGATACGCAGTATTTT,CASSILTGSRTDTQYF
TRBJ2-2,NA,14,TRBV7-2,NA,TGTGCCAGCAGGAGGGATTTCAACACCGGGGAGCTGTTTTTT,CASRRDFNTGELFF
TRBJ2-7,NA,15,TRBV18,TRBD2,TGTGCCAGCTCATCCTCGACTAGCGGGGGGTACGAGCAGTACTTC,CASSSSTSGGYEQYF
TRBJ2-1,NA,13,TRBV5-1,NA,TGCGCCAGCAGCTTGGCCTCTCACAATGAGCAGTTCTTC,CASSLASHNEQFF
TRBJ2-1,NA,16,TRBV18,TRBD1,TGTGCCAGCTCTCCCGGGAGGGACAGGGGCTACAATGAGCAGTTCTTC,CASSPGRDRGYNEQFF
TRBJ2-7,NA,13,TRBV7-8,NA,TGTGCCAGTAGCGCGGGGAGGACCCACGAGCAGTACTTC,CASSAGRTHEQYF
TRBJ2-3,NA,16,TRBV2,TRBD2,TGTGCCAGCAGTTCCCTCCCGGGACTAGCCACAGATACGCAGTATTTT,CASSSLPGLATDTQYF
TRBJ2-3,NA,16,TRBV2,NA,TGTGCCAGCACCTCATTGGGGGGAACTAGCACAGATACGCAGTATTTT,CASTSLGGTSTDTQYF
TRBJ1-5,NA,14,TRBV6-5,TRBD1,TGTGCCAGCAGTTCCGACAGGGGGCAACAGCCCCAGCATTTT,CASSSDRGQQPQHF
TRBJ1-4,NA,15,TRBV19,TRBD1,TGTGCCAGTAGTAGGCGGACAGGGGAGCGTGAAAAACTGTTTTTT,CASSRRTGEREKLFF
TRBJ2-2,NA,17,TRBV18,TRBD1,TGTGCCAGCTCACCACTCTTTGGACAGGGAAACACCGGGGAGCTGTTTTTT,CASSPLFGQGNTGELFF
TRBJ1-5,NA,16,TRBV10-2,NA,TGCGCCAGCAGTGAGGATGGGCCAGGGGACAATCAGCCCCAGCATTTT,CASSEDGPGDNQPQHF
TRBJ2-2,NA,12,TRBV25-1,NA,TGTGCCAGCCAGGGTAACACCGGGGAGCTGTTTTTT,CASQGNTGELFF
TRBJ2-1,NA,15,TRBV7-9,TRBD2,TGTGCCAGCAGCTTAGTAGGACTAGCGGGGTTGGAGCAGTTCTTC,CASSLVGLAGLEQFF
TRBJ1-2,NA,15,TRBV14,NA,TGTGCCAGCAGCCAAGCGGATGTCGGGAGAAATGGCTACACCTTC,CASSQADVGRNGYTF
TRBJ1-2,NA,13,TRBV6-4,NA,TGTGCCAGCAGTGACGGCACCCGTCATGGCTACACCTTC,CASSDGTRHGYTF
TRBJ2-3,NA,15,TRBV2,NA,TGTGCCAGCAGTGAAGGGGGGCAGGGGACAGATACGCAGTATTTT,CASSEGGQGTDTQYF
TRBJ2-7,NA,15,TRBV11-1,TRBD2,TGTGCCAGCAGCTTAGAGACTAGCGGCTCCTACGAGCAGTACTTC,CASSLETSGSYEQYF
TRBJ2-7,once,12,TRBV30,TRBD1,TGTGCCTGGAGTGGACAGGGTTACGAGCAGTACTTC,CAWSGQGYEQYF
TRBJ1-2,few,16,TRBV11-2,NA,TGTGCCAGCAGCTTAGTAGTTCCGGGGGTAATCTATGGCTACACCTTC,CASSLVVPGVIYGYTF
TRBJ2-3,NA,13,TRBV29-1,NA,TGCAGCGTTGGGTCCCCGGGCACAGATACGCAGTATTTT,CSVGSPGTDTQYF
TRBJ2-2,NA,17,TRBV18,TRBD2,TGTGCCAGCTCCCGTGTGGCTAGCGGGGGAATATCCGGGGAGCTGTTTTTT,CASSRVASGGISGELFF
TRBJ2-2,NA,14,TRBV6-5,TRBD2,TGTGCAGCACGGCGGGGGGAAACCACCGGGGAGCTGTTTTTT,CAARRGETTGELFF